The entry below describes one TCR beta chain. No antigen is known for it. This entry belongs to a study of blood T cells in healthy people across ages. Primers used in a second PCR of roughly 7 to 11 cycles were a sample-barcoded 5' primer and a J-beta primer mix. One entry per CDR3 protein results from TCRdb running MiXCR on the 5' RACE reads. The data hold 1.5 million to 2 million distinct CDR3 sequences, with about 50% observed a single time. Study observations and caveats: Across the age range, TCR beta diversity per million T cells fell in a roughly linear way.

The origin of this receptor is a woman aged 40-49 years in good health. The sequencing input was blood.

The CDR3 nucleotides are TGCGCCAGCAGCGTACAGGGGGCGCTAGTCCAAGAGACCCAGTACTTC. As protein: CASSVQGALVQETQYF. V and J are TRBV5-1 and TRBJ2-5, with 9 bases that match TRBD1. Germline assignment: CDR1 SGHRS and CDR2 YFSETQ. V lost 4 bases to trimming and J lost 1 base; unmatched junction nucleotides: 8. The CDR3 has 16 residues.